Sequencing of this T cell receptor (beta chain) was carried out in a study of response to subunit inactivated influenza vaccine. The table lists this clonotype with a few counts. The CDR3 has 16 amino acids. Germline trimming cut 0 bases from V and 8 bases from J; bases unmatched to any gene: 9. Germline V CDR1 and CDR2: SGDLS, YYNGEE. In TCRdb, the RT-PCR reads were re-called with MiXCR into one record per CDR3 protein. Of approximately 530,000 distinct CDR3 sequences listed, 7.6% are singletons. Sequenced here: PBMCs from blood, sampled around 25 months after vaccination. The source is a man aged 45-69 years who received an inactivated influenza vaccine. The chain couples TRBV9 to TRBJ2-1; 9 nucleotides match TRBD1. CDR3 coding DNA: TGTGCCAGCAGCGTAGGATCCGGGACAGGGATCCATGAGCAGTTCTTC. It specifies CASSVGSGTGIHEQFF.